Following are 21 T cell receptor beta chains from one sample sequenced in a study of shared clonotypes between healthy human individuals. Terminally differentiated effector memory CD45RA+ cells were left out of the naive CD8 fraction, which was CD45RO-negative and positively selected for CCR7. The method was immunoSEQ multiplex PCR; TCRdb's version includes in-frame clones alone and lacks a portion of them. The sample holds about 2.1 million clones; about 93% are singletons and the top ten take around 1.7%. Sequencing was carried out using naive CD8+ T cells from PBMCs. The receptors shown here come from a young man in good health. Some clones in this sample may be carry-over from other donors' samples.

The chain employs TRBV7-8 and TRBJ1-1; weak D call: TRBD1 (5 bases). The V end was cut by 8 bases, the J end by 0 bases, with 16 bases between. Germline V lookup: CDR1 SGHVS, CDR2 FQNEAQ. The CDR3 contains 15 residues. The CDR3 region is CASLDRGDVNTEAFF. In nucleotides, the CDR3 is TGTGCCAGCCTTGACCGGGGCGACGTGAACACTGAAGCTTTCTTT.

The CDR3 reads CASQPGQGVIDGYTF. In DNA, the CDR3 is TGTGCCAGCCAGCCGGGACAGGGGGTGATTGATGGCTACACCTTC. V usage is TRBV27 and J usage is TRBJ1-2; 11 bases line up with TRBD1. Germline V gene data show CDR1 as MNHEY and CDR2 as SMNVEV (reference sequence). The CDR3 has 15 residues. With V trimmed by 8 bases and J by 6 bases, 11 bases remained unmatched.

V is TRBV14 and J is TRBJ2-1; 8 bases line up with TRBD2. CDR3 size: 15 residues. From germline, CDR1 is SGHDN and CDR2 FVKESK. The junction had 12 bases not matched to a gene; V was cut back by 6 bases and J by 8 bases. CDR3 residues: CASSPRREVGYEQFF. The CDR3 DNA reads TGTGCCAGCAGTCCACGGCGGGAGGTAGGCTATGAGCAGTTCTTC.

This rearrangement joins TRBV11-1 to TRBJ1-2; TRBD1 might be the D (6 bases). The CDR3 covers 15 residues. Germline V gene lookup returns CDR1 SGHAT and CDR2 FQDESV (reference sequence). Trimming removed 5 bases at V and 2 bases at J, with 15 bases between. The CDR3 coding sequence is TGTGCCAGCAGCGAGGGGGGAGCGAAAAACTATGGCTACACCTTC. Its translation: CASSEGGAKNYGYTF.

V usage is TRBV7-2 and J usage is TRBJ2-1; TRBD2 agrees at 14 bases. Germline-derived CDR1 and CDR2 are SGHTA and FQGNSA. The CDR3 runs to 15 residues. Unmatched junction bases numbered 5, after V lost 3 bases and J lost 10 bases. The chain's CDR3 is CASSFAGLAGEEQFF. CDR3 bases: TGTGCCAGCAGCTTTGCGGGACTAGCGGGAGAGGAGCAGTTCTTC.

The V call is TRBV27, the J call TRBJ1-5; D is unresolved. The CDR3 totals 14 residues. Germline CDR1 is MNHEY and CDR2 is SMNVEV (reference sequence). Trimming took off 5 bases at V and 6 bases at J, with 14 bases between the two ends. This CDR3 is CASSPFPESQPQHF. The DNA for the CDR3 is TGTGCCAGCAGTCCCTTCCCGGAGTCTCAGCCCCAGCATTTT.

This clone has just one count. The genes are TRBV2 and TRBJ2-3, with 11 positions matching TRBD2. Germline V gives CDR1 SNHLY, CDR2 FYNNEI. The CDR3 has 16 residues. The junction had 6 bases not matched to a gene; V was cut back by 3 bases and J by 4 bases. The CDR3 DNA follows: TGTGCCAGCAGTGAGAGCACTAGCGGGAGTTCAGATACGCAGTATTTT. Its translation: CASSESTSGSSDTQYF. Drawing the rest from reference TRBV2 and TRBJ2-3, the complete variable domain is EPEVTQTPSHQVTQMGQEVILRCVPISNHLYFYWYRQILGQKVEFLVSFYNNEISEKSEIFDDQFSVERPDGSNFTLKIRSTKLEDSAMYFCASSESTSGSSDTQYFGPGTRLTVL.

In nucleotides, the CDR3 is TGTGCCAGCAGTCCCACCATGACTAGGTTTTCTGGGGCCAACGTCCTGACTTTC. It encodes CASSPTMTRFSGANVLTF. The chain recombines TRBV7-3 with TRBJ2-6, with a tentative D call TRBD2 (6 bases). The CDR3 consists of 18 residues. Trimming stripped 6 bases from V and 1 base from J, with 19 bases between. Per the germline V gene, CDR1 is SGHTA and CDR2 is FQGTGA.

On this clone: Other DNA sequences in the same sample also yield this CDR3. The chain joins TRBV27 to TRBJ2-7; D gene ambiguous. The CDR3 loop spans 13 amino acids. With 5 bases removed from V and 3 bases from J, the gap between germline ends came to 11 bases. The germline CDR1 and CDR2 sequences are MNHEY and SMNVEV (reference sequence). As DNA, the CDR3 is TGTGCCAGCAGTCCGCTGGGCCACTACGAGCAGTACTTC. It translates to CASSPLGHYEQYF.

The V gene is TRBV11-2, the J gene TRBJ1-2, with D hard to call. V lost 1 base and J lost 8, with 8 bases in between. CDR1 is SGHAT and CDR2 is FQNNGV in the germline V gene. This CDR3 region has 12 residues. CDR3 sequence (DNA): TGTGCCAGCAGCTTAGTACAGTGGGGCTACACCTTC. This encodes CASSLVQWGYTF.

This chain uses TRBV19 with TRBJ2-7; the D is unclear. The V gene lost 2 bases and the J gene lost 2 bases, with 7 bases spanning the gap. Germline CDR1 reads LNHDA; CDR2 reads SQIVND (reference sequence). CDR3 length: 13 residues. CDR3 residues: CASSINSAYEQYF. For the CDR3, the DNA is TGTGCCAGTAGTATAAATTCTGCCTACGAGCAGTACTTC.

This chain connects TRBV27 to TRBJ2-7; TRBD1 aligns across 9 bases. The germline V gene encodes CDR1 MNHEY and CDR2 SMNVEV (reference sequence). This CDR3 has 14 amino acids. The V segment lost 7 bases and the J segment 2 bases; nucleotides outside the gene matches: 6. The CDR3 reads CASKQQGAPYEQYF. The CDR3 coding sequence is TGTGCCAGCAAGCAACAGGGGGCCCCCTACGAGCAGTACTTC.

The CDR3, as DNA: TGTGCCACCAGACAGGTTTACAATGAGCAGTTCTTC. This encodes CATRQVYNEQFF. V usage is TRBV6-5 and J usage is TRBJ2-1; weak D call: TRBD1 (6 bases). The CDR3 is 12 residues long. Looked up from germline, CDR1 is MNHEY and CDR2 is SVGAGI. V was cut by 10 bases and J by 4 bases, with 11 bases left in between.

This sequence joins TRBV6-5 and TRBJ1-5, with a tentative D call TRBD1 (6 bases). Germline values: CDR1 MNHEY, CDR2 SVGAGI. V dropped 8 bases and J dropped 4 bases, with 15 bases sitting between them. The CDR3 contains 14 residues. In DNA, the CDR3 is TGTGCCAGCGGTAATCAAGGGGGGAATCAGCCCCAGCATTTT. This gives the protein CASGNQGGNQPQHF.

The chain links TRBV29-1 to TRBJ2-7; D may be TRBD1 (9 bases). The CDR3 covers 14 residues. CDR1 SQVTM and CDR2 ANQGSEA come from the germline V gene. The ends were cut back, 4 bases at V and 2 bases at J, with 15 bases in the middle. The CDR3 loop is CSVAGGTGPYEQYF. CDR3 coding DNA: TGCAGCGTTGCGGGGGGGACAGGGCCCTACGAGCAGTACTTC.

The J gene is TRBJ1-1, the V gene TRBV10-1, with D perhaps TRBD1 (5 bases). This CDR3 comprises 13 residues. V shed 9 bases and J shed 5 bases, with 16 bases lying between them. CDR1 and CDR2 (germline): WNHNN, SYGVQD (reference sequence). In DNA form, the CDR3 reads TGCGCCAGTTCCTATGGGGGTGGAACTGAAGCTTTCTTT. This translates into CASSYGGGTEAFF.

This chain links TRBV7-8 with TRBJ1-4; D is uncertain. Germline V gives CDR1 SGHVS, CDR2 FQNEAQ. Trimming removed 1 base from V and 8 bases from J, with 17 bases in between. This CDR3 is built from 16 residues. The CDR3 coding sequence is TGTGCCAGCAGCTTAGATGACTTTACCTTAGGAGAAAAACTGTTTTTT. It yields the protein CASSLDDFTLGEKLFF.

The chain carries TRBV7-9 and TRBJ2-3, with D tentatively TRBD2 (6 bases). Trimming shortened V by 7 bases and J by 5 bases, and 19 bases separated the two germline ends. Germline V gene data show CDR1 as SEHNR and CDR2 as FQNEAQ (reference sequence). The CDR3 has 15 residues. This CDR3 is CASNQGSGHGDTQYF. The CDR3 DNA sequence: TGTGCCAGCAACCAGGGAAGCGGGCACGGAGATACGCAGTATTTT.

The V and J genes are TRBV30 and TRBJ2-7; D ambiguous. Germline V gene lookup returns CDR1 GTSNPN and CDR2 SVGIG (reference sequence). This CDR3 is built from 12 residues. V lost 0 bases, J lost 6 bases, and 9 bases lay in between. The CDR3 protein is CAWSVVGFEQYF. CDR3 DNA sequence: TGTGCCTGGAGTGTAGTGGGGTTCGAGCAGTACTTC.

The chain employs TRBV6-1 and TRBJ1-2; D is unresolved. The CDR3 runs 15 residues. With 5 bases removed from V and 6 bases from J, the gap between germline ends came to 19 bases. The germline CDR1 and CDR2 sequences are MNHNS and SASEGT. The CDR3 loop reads CASSPVSEWMDGYTF. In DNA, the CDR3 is TGTGCCAGCAGTCCCGTGTCAGAATGGATGGATGGCTACACCTTC.

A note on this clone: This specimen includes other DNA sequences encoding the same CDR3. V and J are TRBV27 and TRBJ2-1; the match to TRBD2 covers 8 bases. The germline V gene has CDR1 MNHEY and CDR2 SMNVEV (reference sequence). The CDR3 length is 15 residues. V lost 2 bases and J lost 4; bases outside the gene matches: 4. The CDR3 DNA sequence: TGTGCCAGCAGTTTAGCGGGGGGCGGATACAATGAGCAGTTCTTC. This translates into CASSLAGGGYNEQFF.